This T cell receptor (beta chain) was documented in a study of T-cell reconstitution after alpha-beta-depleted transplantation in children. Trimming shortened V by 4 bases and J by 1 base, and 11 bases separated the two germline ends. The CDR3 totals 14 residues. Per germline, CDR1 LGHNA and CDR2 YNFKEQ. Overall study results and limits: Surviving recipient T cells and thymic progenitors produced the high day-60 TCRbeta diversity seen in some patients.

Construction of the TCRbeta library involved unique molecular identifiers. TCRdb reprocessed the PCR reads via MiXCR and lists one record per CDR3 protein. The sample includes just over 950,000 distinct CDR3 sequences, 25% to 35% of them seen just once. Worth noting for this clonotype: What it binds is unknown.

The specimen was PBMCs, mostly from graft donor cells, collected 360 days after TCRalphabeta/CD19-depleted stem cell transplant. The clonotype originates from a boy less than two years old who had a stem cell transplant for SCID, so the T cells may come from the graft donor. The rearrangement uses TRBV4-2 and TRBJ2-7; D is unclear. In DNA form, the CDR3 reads TGTGCCAGCAGCCCCCTATTGATGTCCTACGAGCAGTACTTC. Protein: CASSPLLMSYEQYF.